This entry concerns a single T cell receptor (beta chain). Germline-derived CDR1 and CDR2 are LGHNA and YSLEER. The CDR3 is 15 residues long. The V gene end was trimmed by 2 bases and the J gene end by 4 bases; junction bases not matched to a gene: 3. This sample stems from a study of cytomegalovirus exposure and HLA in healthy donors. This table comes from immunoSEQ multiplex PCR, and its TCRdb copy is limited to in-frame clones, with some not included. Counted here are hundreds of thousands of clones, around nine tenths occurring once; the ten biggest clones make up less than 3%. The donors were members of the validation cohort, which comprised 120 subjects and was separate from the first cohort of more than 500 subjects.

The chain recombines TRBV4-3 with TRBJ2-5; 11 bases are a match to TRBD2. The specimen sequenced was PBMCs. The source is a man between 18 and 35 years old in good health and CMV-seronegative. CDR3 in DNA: TGCGCCAGCAGCCAAAGTGGGACTAGCGGAGAGACCCAGTACTTC. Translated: CASSQSGTSGETQYF.